This T cell receptor beta chain was identified during a study of T cell changes during pregnancy in multiple sclerosis (dated by TCRdb to between 2018 and 2021). With respect to the entire study: In women with multiple sclerosis, the researchers looked at how the T cell repertoire shifted as pregnancy progressed.

CDR1 and CDR2, looked up from the germline V gene, are SNHLY and FYNNEI. Inclusive of the bounding cysteine and phenylalanine, the CDR3 is 13 residues long. The DNA shown is the 39-base CDR3, in frame from base 1. Trimming leaves V shorter by 8 bases and J shorter by 4 bases, with the junction holding 6 bases beyond the gene matches. The library was built by means of the immunoSEQ multiplex PCR assay. Held by TCRdb, this immuneACCESS table contains in-frame sequences only and omits some clones. Under half of the omission traces to an unresolved V gene where checked; the cause of the rest is unknown. Here the sample has 20,000 to 25,000 clones; about 91% occur a single time. The ten largest clones capture about 0.7% of the sample. A note on this clone: Its antigen specificity is not known. Base-call qualities are not available, and no considerably larger clone is one nucleotide away.

The sample here was CD4+ T cells from peripheral blood mononuclear cells, taken in the third trimester of pregnancy. The chain joins TRBV2 to TRBJ1-2; 8 middle bases align to TRBD1. The TCR comes from a female donor with multiple sclerosis, enrolled in a pregnancy study. The DNA is TGTGCCAGCGCAGGGGGCGCAGGCTATGGCTACACCTTC. Translated, it gives CASAGGAGYGYTF.